The entry below describes one T cell receptor (beta chain). No antigen is known for it. This record belongs to a study of cytomegalovirus exposure and HLA in healthy donors. Study-wide findings and caveats: Later analysis revealed greater clonal expansion in HLA-associated TCR beta chains than in equally common others.

CDR3 length: 15 residues. J lost 8 bases, V lost 7 bases, and 12 bases had no gene match. Germline CDR1 reads MNHEY; CDR2 reads SMNVEV (reference sequence). PCR primers comprised 60 Vbeta and 13 Jbeta primers. Clones were read by immunoSEQ multiplex PCR, and TCRdb kept only the in-frame ones, dropping some. This repertoire includes 95,000 to 150,000 clones. The V gene is TRBV27, the J gene TRBJ1-2, with TRBD1 matching 11 bases. This TCR was sampled from a man between 18 and 29 years old in good health and CMV-seronegative. Sequences were obtained from PBMCs. The CDR3 reads CASNPDRGLLRGYTF. The CDR3 DNA follows: TGTGCCAGCAATCCGGACAGGGGGCTCTTACGGGGCTACACCTTC.